The next 22 T cell receptor beta chains were all read from a single sample in a study of cytomegalovirus exposure and HLA in healthy donors. This PCR relied on a set of 60 Vbeta primers and 13 Jbeta primers. Profiling relied on immunoSEQ multiplex PCR, and the TCRdb table lists in-frame clones only, not all of them. The sample includes about 150,000 clones, around 65% of them seen just once. The sequencing sample was made of PBMCs. The receptors were sampled from a woman under 40 in good health and CMV-seropositive.

In this sample, this clone turned up a few times. The chain joins TRBV9 to TRBJ1-4; D is ambiguous. V lost 0 bases and J lost 5, with 5 bases in between. The CDR3 consists of 13 residues. Looked up from germline, CDR1 is SGDLS and CDR2 is YYNGEE. The CDR3 sequence: CASSVVENEKLFF. The CDR3 nucleotides read TGTGCCAGCAGCGTAGTCGAGAATGAAAAACTGTTTTTT.

The CDR3 region is CASRGQGQEQYF. CDR3 coding DNA: TGTGCCAGCAGGGGACAGGGTCAAGAGCAGTACTTC. This chain uses TRBV6-5 with TRBJ2-7, with 9 bases aligning to TRBD1. With 6 bases clipped from V and 7 bases from J, the junction kept 4 bases outside the gene matches. From germline, CDR1 is MNHEY and CDR2 SVGAGI. The CDR3 runs 12 residues.

The chain links TRBV9 to TRBJ2-5; 11 bases are shared with TRBD2. Per germline, CDR1 SGDLS and CDR2 YYNGEE. V lost 0 bases to trimming and J lost 4 bases; unmatched junction nucleotides: 5. CDR3 length: 16 amino acids. The CDR3 region is CASSVGLAGGIETQYF. DNA for the CDR3: TGTGCCAGCAGCGTAGGGCTAGCGGGGGGCATAGAGACCCAGTACTTC.

The chain uses TRBV7-2 and TRBJ1-1; weak D call: TRBD1 (5 bases). The V gene's germline CDR1 is SGHTA and CDR2 FQGNSA. There are 14 residues in the CDR3. The V end lost 1 base, the J end lost 1 base, and 7 bases lay between the germline ends. This CDR3 reads CASSLGGWNTEAFF. The CDR3 DNA follows: TGTGCCAGCAGCTTAGGGGGCTGGAACACTGAAGCTTTCTTT.

This clone was detected a few times. The chain recombines TRBV5-1 with TRBJ2-2; D unclear. CDR1 and CDR2 (germline): SGHRS, YFSETQ. The CDR3 loop spans 15 amino acids. V was clipped by 6 bases and J by 2 bases, with 14 bases between them. CDR3 sequence: CASKPPLSNTGELFF. Here the CDR3 DNA reads TGCGCCAGCAAGCCCCCCCTATCTAACACCGGGGAGCTGTTTTTT.

The chain has TRBV5-4 and TRBJ2-5; D gene uncertain. Trimming stripped 0 bases from V and 1 base from J, with 7 bases between. This CDR3 has 14 amino acids. Germline CDR1 reads SGHNT; CDR2 reads YYREEE (reference sequence). The CDR3 DNA follows: TGTGCCAGCAGCTTGGAACAGCCCCAAGAGACCCAGTACTTC. It yields the protein CASSLEQPQETQYF.

The CDR3 is CASSSPRDRLYGYTF. As DNA, the CDR3 is TGTGCCAGCAGTAGCCCCCGGGACAGACTCTATGGCTACACCTTC. The V gene is TRBV6-4, the J gene TRBJ1-2; 7 bases are a match to TRBD1. There are 15 residues in the CDR3. The V and J ends lost 5 bases and 4 bases, in that order; junction bases with no gene match: 10. CDR1 and CDR2 from the germline V gene are MRHNA and SNTAGT.

V gene TRBV9 combines with J gene TRBJ1-1, with D unresolved. The CDR3 has 13 residues. The germline gives CDR1 SGDLS, CDR2 YYNGEE. V lost 9 bases and J 3 bases, leaving 15 bases between the germline ends. The CDR3 sequence is CANTRGDYTEAFF. The CDR3 coding sequence is TGTGCCAACACACGAGGAGATTACACTGAAGCTTTCTTT.

This clone was detected a few times. V usage is TRBV29-1 and J usage is TRBJ2-7; possible D gene TRBD2, 5 bases. This CDR3 region has 12 residues. The germline CDR1 and CDR2 sequences are SQVTM and ANQGSEA. The V end was cut by 5 bases, the J end by 3 bases, with 11 bases between. In nucleotides, the CDR3 is TGCAGCGTTTCCTTTCGGGACTACGAGCAGTACTTC. Its translation is CSVSFRDYEQYF.

The chain carries TRBV2 and TRBJ1-1; 9 bases agree with TRBD1. The germline gives CDR1 SNHLY, CDR2 FYNNEI. This CDR3 is 16 amino acids long. The V and J ends lost 3 bases and 0 bases, in that order; junction bases with no gene match: 5. The chain's CDR3 is CASSDDGTGMNTEAFF. The CDR3 DNA reads as TGTGCCAGCAGTGACGATGGGACAGGGATGAACACTGAAGCTTTCTTT.

V gene TRBV5-4 combines with J gene TRBJ1-1; 9 bases are a match to TRBD1. This CDR3 is built from 15 residues. The trim removed 4 bases at V and 2 bases at J, leaving 6 bases unmatched. Germline V gene data show CDR1 as SGHNT and CDR2 as YYREEE (reference sequence). CDR3 nucleotide sequence: TGTGCCAGCAGCCTTCTGGACAGGGGAAACACTGAAGCTTTCTTT. Translation: CASSLLDRGNTEAFF.

This clone appeared many times. J is TRBJ1-2 and V is TRBV6-1; 9 bases align to TRBD1. J was trimmed by 4 bases and V by 3 bases; bases with no gene match: 3. The CDR3 covers 14 residues. Germline V CDR1 and CDR2: MNHNS, SASEGT. Here the CDR3 reads CASSEQTGGYGYTF. As DNA, the CDR3 is TGTGCCAGCAGTGAGCAGACAGGGGGCTATGGCTACACCTTC.

There are a few counts of this clone. This chain joins TRBV7-9 and TRBJ1-2, with TRBD1 matching over 8 bases. This CDR3 has 15 amino acids. Losses at the gene ends were 5 bases for V and 5 bases for J; bases not matched to a gene: 10. The germline V gene encodes CDR1 SEHNR and CDR2 FQNEAQ (reference sequence). DNA for the CDR3: TGTGCCAGCAGCCCTGACAGGGGCGCCGAGTATGGCTACACCTTC. It yields the protein CASSPDRGAEYGYTF.

The chain links TRBV5-5 to TRBJ2-5; tentatively, D is TRBD1 (5 bases). This CDR3 comprises 14 residues. V was shortened by 4 bases and J by 5 bases, with 15 bases between the two germline ends. Per the germline V gene, CDR1 is SGHKS and CDR2 is YYEKEE (reference sequence). In DNA form, the CDR3 reads TGTGCCAGCAGCCCAGGGTCATCGGTCGAGACCCAGTACTTC. Protein: CASSPGSSVETQYF.

The CDR3 sequence: CASSVTGTSGRHEQFF. In nucleotides, the CDR3 is TGTGCCAGCAGCGTTACCGGGACTAGCGGGAGGCATGAGCAGTTCTTC. The J gene is TRBJ2-1, the V gene TRBV11-2, with 15 bases matching TRBD2. V shed 5 bases and J 8 bases; nucleotides not matched to a gene: 7. The germline V gene has CDR1 SGHAT and CDR2 FQNNGV. CDR3 length: 16 residues.

The chain links TRBV13 to TRBJ2-5, with unresolved D. Trimming pared 1 base from V and 5 bases from J, leaving 5 bases between. This CDR3 spans 12 amino acids. The germline CDR1 and CDR2 sequences are PRHDT and FYEKMQ (reference sequence). The DNA of the CDR3 is TGTGCCAGCAGCTTAGAGGAGGAGACCCAGTACTTC. Translating it yields CASSLEEETQYF.

CDR3 nucleotides: TGCAGCGTTAAATCAGGGCAACACTATGGCTACACCTTC. Encoded protein: CSVKSGQHYGYTF. V is TRBV29-1 and J is TRBJ1-2; the D gene is possibly TRBD1 (5 bases). This CDR3 is 13 amino acids long. Germline CDR1 SQVTM, CDR2 ANQGSEA. Trimming took 5 bases from V and 3 from J, leaving 13 bases between them.

The rearrangement links TRBV10-3 to TRBJ2-5; 12 bases agree with TRBD1. V shed 5 bases and J 7 bases; nucleotides not matched to a gene: 14. The CDR3 totals 17 residues. The germline gives CDR1 ENHRY, CDR2 SYGVKD. CDR3 in DNA: TGTGCCATCAGTTATTCGATGGGACAGGGGGCGGAGGGGACCCAGTACTTC. This gives the protein CAISYSMGQGAEGTQYF.

A few counts support this clone. The CDR3: CSTRTSDEQYF. The CDR3 DNA is TGCAGCACCCGGACTAGCGACGAGCAGTACTTC. The chain links TRBV29-1 to TRBJ2-7; 9 positions agree with TRBD2. This CDR3 has 11 amino acids. Germline assignment: CDR1 SQVTM and CDR2 ANQGSEA. The V gene end was trimmed by 8 bases and the J gene end by 5 bases; junction bases not matched to a gene: 4.

This chain joins TRBV2 and TRBJ2-7; D gene unclear. The CDR3 contains 14 residues. The V and J ends lost 3 bases and 3 bases respectively, with 12 bases between them. CDR1 is SNHLY and CDR2 is FYNNEI in the germline V gene. CDR3 in DNA: TGTGCCAGCAGTGATTGGCGGCGTAGCTACGAGCAGTACTTC. It translates to CASSDWRRSYEQYF.

The chain links TRBV2 to TRBJ1-5; 9 positions agree with TRBD1. Trimming took 4 bases from V and 3 from J; bases not matched to a gene: 4. Germline lookup yields CDR1 SNHLY and CDR2 FYNNEI. The CDR3 consists of 15 residues. The CDR3 nucleotides read TGTGCCAGCAGTGGGGACAGGGCCGTCAATCAGCCCCAGCATTTT. Its translation: CASSGDRAVNQPQHF.

The chain has TRBV7-8 and TRBJ2-7; 7 nucleotides line up with TRBD1. CDR1 and CDR2 (germline): SGHVS, FQNEAQ. The CDR3 runs 14 residues. V shed 5 bases and J 0 bases; nucleotides not matched to a gene: 4. The CDR3 DNA reads as TGTGCCAGCAGCCCCGGGGACAGCTCCTACGAGCAGTACTTC. Translating gives CASSPGDSSYEQYF.